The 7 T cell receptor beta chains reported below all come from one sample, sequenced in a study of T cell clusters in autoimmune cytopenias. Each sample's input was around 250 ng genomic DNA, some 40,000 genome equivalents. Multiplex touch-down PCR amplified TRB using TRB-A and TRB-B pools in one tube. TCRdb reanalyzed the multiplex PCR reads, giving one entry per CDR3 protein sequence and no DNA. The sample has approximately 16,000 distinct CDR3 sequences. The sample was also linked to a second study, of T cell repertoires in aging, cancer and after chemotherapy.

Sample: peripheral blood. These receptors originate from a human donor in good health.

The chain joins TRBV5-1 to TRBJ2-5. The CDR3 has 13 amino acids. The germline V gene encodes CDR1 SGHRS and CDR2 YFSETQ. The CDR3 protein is CASKLVAEETQYF. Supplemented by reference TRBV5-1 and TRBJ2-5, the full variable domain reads KAGVTQTPRYLIKTRGQQVTLSCSPISGHRSVSWYQQTPGQGLQFLFEYFSETQRNKGNFPGRFSGRQFSNSRSEMNVSTLELGDSALYLCASKLVAEETQYFGPGTRLLVL.

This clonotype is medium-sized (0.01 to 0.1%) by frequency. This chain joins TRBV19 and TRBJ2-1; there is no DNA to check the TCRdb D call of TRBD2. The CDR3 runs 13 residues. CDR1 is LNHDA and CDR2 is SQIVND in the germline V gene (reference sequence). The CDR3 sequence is CASSIRARDEQFF.

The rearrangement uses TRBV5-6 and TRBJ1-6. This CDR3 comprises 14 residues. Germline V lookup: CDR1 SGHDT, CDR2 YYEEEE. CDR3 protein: CASSFGGMDSPLHF.

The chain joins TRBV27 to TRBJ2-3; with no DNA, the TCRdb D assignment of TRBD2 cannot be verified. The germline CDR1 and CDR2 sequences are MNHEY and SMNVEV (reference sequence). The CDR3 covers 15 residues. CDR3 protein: CASSPREGLVDTQYF.

The CDR3 spells CASSFRVGTEAFF. V is TRBV11-3 and J is TRBJ1-1. The CDR3 is 13 amino acids. Looked up from germline, CDR1 is SGHNT and CDR2 is YENEEA.

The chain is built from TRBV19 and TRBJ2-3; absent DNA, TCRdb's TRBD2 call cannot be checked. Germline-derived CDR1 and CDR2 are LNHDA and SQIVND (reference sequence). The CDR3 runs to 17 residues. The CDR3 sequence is CASSSRTPSGITDTQYF.

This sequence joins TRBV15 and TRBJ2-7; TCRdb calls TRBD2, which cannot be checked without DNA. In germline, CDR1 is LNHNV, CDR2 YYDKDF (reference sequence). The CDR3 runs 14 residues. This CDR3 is CATSSGRATYEQYF.